The clone carrying this T cell receptor beta chain was recorded once. In TCRdb, the RT-PCR reads were re-called with MiXCR into one record per CDR3 protein. The sample holds about 410,000 distinct CDR3 sequences, 16% seen once. The data were obtained in a study of patients and donors after allogeneic stem cell transplantation. This CDR3 region has 14 residues. V shed 0 bases and J shed 3 bases, with 9 bases lying between them. The germline V gene encodes CDR1 MNHEY and CDR2 SVGAGI. V usage is TRBV6-5 and J usage is TRBJ2-7, with D hard to call. The specimen was blood, either unsorted or a sorted T cell fraction (not recorded which). This receptor was taken from a human donor who was either an allogeneic HSCT recipient or a stem cell or donor lymphocyte infusion donor (not recorded which). It is not recorded whose cells these are; they may come from a transplant donor. The CDR3, as DNA: TGTGCCAGCAGTTACTCGAAGGGTGGCTACGAGCAGTACTTC. Its protein is CASSYSKGGYEQYF.